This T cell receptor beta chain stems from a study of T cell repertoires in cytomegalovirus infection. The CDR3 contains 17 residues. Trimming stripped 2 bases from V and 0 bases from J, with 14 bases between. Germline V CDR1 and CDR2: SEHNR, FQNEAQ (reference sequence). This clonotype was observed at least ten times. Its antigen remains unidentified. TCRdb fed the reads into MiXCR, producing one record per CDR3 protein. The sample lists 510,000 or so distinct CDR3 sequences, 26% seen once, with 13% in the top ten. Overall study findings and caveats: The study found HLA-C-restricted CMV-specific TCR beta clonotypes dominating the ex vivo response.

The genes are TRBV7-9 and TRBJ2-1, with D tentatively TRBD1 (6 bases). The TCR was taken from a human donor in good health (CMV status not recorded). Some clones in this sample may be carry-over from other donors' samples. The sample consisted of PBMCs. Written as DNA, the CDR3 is TGTGCCAGCAGCTTATCCCCAGGGGCAAGCTCCTACAATGAGCAGTTCTTC. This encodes CASSLSPGASSYNEQFF.